This TCR beta chain was identified during a study of control samples from healthy donors and cancer patients. Clones were read by immunoSEQ multiplex PCR, and TCRdb kept only the in-frame ones, dropping some. The repertoire holds roughly 120,000 clones, about 94% seen once, with less than 3.5% in the top ten. Sequencing was carried out using blood. The clonotype comes from a man younger than 45 in good health.

This CDR3 reads CASSTTGQGGDEQYF. As DNA, the CDR3 is TGTGCCAGCAGCACAACAGGACAGGGTGGGGACGAGCAGTACTTC. The V gene is TRBV7-3, the J gene TRBJ2-7, with TRBD1 matching 8 bases. The CDR3 covers 15 residues. Germline values: CDR1 SGHTA, CDR2 FQGTGA. V shed 5 bases, J shed 5 bases, and the junction held 11 bases outside the gene matches.